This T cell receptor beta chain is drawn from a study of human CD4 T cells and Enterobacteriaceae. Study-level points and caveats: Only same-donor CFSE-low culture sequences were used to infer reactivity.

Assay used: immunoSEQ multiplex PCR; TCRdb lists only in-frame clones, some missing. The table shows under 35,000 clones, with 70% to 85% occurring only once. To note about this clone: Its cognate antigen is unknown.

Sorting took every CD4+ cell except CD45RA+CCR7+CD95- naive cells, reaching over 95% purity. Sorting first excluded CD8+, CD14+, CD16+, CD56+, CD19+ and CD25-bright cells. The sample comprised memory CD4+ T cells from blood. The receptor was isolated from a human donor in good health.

The CDR3 nucleotides are TGTGCCAGCACCCCCATGGGCTACCGGGGAATCTACAATGAGCAGTTCTTC. Protein: CASTPMGYRGIYNEQFF. The rearrangement uses TRBV5-4 and TRBJ2-1; D may be TRBD2 (5 bases). The CDR3 runs 17 residues. The V end was cut by 6 bases, the J end by 3 bases, with 22 bases between. Per germline, CDR1 SGHNT and CDR2 YYREEE (reference sequence).